The TCR delta chain under discussion was sequenced for a study of TRDV2 sequences in healthy donors (dated by TCRdb to about 2020). At the level of the whole study: Under 25 single-cell-derived gamma9delta2 T cell clones spanning the full range of antitumor activity were TCR-sequenced and traced within the bulk repertoire.

The CDR3 measures 14 amino acids from cysteine to phenylalanine. The only DNA kept is the CDR3, 42 bases in frame from the first base. The germline V gene encodes CDR1 GEAIGNYY and CDR2 EKD. The trim is 0 bases for V and 3 bases for J, with a gap of 10 bases between the germline ends. Libraries were built with PCR. Data came from an Illumina MiSeq. In the source study's methods: When TRDV repertoire clonotype frequencies were reported, any clonotype that had only a single read was left out. After TCRdb called clones again from the public reads with CATT, rows with identical DNA were merged. The V and J calls were not made by the authors but by TCRdb's processing. A total of about 1,900 delta-chain clones appear in this sample, roughly 16% of them only once. Less than 75% of the sample lies in the top ten. Broader findings and caveats from the paper: Observed TCRdelta repertoires were highly focused, yet clonotype frequency did not correlate with antitumor functional potential of the respective clone. Several highly reactive clones had TCRdelta clonotypes that appeared rare, since those clonotypes could not be detected in the bulk sequencing data from the donors of those clones.

This clone is labeled medium-sized (0.01 to 0.1%). Which antigen it targets is not known. Base-call qualities are not available, and no considerably larger clone is one nucleotide away. To follow how often functionally characterized gamma9delta2 T cell clones showed up, the researchers ran bulk sequencing on complete TCR delta chain (Vdelta2) repertoires. Peripheral blood of anonymous healthy donors was obtained by purchase from the Dutch blood bank. The gamma9delta2 T cells analyzed in the study were derived from peripheral blood of healthy donors. Input material: Vd2+ gamma-delta T cells from blood. Interpreted using the paper, the cell subset or site label stands for: TCR Vdelta2-expressing (gamma9delta2) T cells. The rearranged segments are TRDV2 and TRDJ1; a tentative D call is TRDD3 (6 bases match). This clonotype originated in a human donor in good health. In nucleotide form, the sequence is TGTGCCTGTGACACCTTGGGGGCTGCCGATAAACTCATCTTT. This is translated as CACDTLGAADKLIF.